This TCR beta chain was documented in a study of cytomegalovirus exposure and HLA in healthy donors. The study, taken as a whole, reports: The study labeled 164 TCR beta chains cytomegalovirus-associated.

PCR employed 60 Vbeta and 13 Jbeta primers. Assay used: immunoSEQ multiplex PCR; TCRdb lists only in-frame clones, some missing. Of roughly 150,000 clones listed, around 84% are singletons. Worth noting for this clone: Its antigen is undetermined.

Germline lookup yields CDR1 SNHLY and CDR2 FYNNEI. V lost 3 bases to trimming and J lost 1 base; unmatched junction nucleotides: 3. The CDR3 contains 16 residues. The chain combines TRBV2 with TRBJ2-1; 10 bases align to TRBD2. Specimen: PBMCs. This sequence was found in a boy between 2 and 10 years old in good health and CMV-seronegative. CDR3 sequence reads: CASSDLAGVSYNEQFF. The CDR3 DNA is TGTGCCAGCAGTGATCTAGCGGGAGTTTCCTACAATGAGCAGTTCTTC.